This T cell receptor (beta chain) was sequenced in a study of the immune and genomic landscape of osteosarcoma. The method was immunoSEQ multiplex PCR; TCRdb's version includes in-frame clones alone and lacks a portion of them. The repertoire includes approximately 1,300 clones, 74% of them detected once, and about 14% sits in the top ten. Primary, local recurrence and metastasis osteosarcoma tumors were taken after treatment from poor-prognosis patients. Sequenced input: tumor tissue from a local recurrence in the skull. This clonotype originated in a young man with osteosarcoma.

The CDR3, as DNA: TGTGCCAGCAGTGATCGCGGATACGTGAACACTGAAGCTTTCTTT. This gives the protein CASSDRGYVNTEAFF. The J gene is TRBJ1-1, the V gene TRBV2; no definite D call. Germline CDR1 and CDR2: SNHLY and FYNNEI. Trimming pared 3 bases from V and 0 bases from J, leaving 11 bases between. The CDR3 sequence is 15 residues long.